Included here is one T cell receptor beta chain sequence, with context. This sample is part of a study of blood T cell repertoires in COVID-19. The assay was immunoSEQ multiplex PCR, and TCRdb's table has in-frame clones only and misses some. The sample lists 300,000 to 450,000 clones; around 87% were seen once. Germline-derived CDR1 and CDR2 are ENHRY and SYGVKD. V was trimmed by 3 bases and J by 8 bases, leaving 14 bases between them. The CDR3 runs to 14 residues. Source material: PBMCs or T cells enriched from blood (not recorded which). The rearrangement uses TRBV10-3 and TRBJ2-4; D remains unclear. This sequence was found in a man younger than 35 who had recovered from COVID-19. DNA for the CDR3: TGTGCCATCAGTGACGGATCTAGGCGCGACATTCAGTACTTC. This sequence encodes CAISDGSRRDIQYF.